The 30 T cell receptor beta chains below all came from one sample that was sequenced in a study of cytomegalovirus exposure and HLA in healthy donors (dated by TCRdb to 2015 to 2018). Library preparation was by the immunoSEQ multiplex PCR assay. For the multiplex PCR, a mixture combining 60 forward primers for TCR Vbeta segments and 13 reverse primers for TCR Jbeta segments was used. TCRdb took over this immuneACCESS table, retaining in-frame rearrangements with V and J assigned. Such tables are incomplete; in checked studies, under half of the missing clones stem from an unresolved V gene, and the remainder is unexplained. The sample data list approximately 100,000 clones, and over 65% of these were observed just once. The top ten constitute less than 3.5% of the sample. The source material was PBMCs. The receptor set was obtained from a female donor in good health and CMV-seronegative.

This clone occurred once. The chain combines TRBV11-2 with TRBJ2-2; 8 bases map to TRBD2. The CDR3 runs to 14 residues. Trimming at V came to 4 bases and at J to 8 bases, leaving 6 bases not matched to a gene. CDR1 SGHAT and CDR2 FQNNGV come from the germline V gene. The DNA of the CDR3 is TGTGCCAGCAGCTCATCGGGGGGGCGAGGGGAGCTGTTTTTT. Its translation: CASSSSGGRGELFF.

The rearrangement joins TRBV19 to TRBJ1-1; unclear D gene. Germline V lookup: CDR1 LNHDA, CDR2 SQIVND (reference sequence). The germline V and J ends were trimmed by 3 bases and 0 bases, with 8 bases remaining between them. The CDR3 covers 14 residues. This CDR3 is CASSMGLMNTEAFF. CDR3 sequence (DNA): TGTGCCAGTAGTATGGGCCTAATGAACACTGAAGCTTTCTTT. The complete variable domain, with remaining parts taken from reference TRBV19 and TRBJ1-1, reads DGGITQSPKYLFRKEGQNVTLSCEQNLNHDAMYWYRQDPGQGLRLIYYSQIVNDFQKGDIAEGYSVSREKKESFPLTVTSAQKNPTAFYLCASSMGLMNTEAFFGQGTRLTVV.

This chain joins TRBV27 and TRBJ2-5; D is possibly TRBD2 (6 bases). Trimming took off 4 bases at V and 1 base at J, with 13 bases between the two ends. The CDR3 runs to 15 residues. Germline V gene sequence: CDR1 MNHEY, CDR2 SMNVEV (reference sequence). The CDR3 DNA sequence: TGTGCCAGCAGTTCTACCGTGCGGGGCCAAGAGACCCAGTACTTC. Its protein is CASSSTVRGQETQYF.

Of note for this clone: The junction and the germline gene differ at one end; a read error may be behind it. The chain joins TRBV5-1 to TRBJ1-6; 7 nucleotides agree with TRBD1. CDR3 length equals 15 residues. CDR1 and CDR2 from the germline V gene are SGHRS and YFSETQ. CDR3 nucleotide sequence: TGCGCCAGCAGCGAGACAGGGTCCTCTAATTCACCCCTCCACTTT. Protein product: CASSETGSSNSPLHF.

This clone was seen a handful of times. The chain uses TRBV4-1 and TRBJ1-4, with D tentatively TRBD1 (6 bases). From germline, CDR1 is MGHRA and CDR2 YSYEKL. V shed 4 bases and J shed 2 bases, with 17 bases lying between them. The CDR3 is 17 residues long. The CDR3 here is CASSRGGFVVTNEKLFF. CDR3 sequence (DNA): TGCGCCAGCAGCCGAGGGGGTTTTGTCGTCACTAATGAAAAACTGTTTTTT.

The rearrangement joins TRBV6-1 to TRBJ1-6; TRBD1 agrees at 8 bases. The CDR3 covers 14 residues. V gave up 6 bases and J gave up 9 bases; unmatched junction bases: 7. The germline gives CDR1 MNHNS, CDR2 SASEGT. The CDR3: CASRTMGTGSPLHF. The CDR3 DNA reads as TGTGCCAGCAGAACCATGGGGACAGGTTCACCCCTCCACTTT.

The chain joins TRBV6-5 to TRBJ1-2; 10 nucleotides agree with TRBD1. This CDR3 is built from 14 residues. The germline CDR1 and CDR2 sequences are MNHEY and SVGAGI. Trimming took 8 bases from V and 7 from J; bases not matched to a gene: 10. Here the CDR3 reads CASATRQGASGYTF. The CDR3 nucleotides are TGTGCCAGCGCGACACGACAGGGGGCTAGTGGCTACACCTTC.

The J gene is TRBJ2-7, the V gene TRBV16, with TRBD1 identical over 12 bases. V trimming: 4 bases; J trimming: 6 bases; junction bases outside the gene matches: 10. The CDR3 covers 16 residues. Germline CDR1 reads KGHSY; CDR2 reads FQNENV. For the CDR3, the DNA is TGTGCCAGCAGCCCCTTTGGCGGGACAGGGGGCGCCGAGCAGTACTTC. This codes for CASSPFGGTGGAEQYF.

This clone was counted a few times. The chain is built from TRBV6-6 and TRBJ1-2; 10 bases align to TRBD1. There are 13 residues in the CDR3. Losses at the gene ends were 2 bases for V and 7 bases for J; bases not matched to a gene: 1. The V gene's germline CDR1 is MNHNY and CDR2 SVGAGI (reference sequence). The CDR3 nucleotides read TGTGCCAGCAGTTACGGGGACAGGGGTGGCTACACCTTC. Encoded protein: CASSYGDRGGYTF.

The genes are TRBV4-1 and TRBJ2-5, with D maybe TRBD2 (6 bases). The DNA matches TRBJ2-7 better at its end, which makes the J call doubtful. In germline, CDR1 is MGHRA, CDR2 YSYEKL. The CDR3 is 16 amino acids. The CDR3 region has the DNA TGCGCCAGCAGCCAGGCACCGGGGGTAAAATCCTACGAGCAGTACTTC. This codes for CASSQAPGVKSYEQYF.

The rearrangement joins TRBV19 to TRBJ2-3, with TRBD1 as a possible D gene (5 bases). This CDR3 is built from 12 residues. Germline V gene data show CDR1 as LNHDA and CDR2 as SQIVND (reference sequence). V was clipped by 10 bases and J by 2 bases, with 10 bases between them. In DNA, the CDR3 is TGTGCCACCAGACAGTCCACAGATACGCAGTATTTT. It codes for CATRQSTDTQYF.

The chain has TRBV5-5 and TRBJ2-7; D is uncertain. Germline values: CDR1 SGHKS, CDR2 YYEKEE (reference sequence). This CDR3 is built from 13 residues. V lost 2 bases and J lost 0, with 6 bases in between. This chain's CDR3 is CASSLHHSYEQYF. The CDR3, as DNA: TGTGCCAGCAGCTTACACCACTCCTACGAGCAGTACTTC. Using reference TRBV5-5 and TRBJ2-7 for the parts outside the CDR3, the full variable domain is DAGVTQSPTHLIKTRGQQVTLRCSPISGHKSVSWYQQVLGQGPQFIFQYYEKEERGRGNFPDRFSARQFPNYSSELNVNALLLGDSALYLCASSLHHSYEQYFGPGTRLTVT.

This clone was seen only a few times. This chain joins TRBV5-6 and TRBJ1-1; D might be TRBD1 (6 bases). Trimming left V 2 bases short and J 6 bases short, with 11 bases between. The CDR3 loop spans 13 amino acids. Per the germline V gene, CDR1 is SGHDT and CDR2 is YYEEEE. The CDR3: CASSLPGDAEAFF. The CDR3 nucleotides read TGTGCCAGCAGCTTACCAGGGGATGCTGAAGCTTTCTTT.

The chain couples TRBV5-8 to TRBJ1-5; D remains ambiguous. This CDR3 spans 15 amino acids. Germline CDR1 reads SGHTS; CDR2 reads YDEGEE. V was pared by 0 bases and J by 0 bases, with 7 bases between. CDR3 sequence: CASSLGQASNQPQHF. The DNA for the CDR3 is TGTGCCAGCAGCTTGGGCCAGGCTAGCAATCAGCCCCAGCATTTT.

Written as DNA, the CDR3 is TGTGCCAGCAGCTCTCGCAGACTAGGGGTCGGGGAGACCCAGTACTTC. It translates to CASSSRRLGVGETQYF. The chain joins TRBV7-9 to TRBJ2-5, with D possibly TRBD2 on 6 matching bases. The CDR3 contains 16 residues. The germline V gene encodes CDR1 SEHNR and CDR2 FQNEAQ (reference sequence). V lost 4 bases and J 5 bases, leaving 20 bases between the germline ends. The full variable domain, its missing parts supplied by reference TRBV7-9 and TRBJ2-5, is DTGVSQNPRHKITKRGQNVTFRCDPISEHNRLYWYRQTLGQGPEFLTYFQNEAQLEKSRLLSDRFSAERPKGSFSTLEIQRTEQGDSAMYLCASSSRRLGVGETQYFGPGTRLLVL.

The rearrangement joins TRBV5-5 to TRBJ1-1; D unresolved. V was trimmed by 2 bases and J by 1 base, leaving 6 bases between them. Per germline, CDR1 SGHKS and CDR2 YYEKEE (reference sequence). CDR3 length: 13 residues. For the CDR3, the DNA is TGTGCCAGCAGCTTCCGACAGAACACTGAAGCTTTCTTT. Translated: CASSFRQNTEAFF.

CDR3 sequence (DNA): TGTGCCAGCAGCTACAGCTTCTACGAGCAGTACTTC. Protein product: CASSYSFYEQYF. The gene calls are TRBV5-8 and TRBJ2-7, with D unclear. Deletions cut 3 bases from V and 3 bases from J, with 7 bases between. This CDR3 is built from 12 residues. CDR1 is SGHTS, CDR2 YDEGEE, per germline.

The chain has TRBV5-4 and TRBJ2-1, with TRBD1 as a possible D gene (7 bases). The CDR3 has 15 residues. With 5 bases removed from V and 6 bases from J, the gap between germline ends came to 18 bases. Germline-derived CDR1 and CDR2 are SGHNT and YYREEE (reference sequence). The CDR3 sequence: CASSKGGQSINEQFF. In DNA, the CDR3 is TGTGCCAGCAGTAAGGGGGGACAGAGCATCAATGAGCAGTTCTTC.

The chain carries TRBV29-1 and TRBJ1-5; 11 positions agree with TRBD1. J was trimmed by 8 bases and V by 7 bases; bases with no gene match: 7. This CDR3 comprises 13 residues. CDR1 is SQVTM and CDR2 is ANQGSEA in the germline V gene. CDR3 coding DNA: TGCAGCGCCTGGACAGGGGGCATGGAGCCCCAGCATTTT. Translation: CSAWTGGMEPQHF.

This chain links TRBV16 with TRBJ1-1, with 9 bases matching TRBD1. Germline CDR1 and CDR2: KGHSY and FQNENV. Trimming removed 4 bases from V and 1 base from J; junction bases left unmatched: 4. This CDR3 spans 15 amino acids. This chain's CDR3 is CASSLLGQGNTEAFF. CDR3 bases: TGTGCCAGCAGCCTTTTGGGACAGGGGAACACTGAAGCTTTCTTT. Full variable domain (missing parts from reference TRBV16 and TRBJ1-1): GEEVAQTPKHLVRGEGQKAKLYCAPIKGHSYVFWYQQVLKNEFKFLISFQNENVFDETGMPKERFSAKCLPNSPCSLEIQATKLEDSAVYFCASSLLGQGNTEAFFGQGTRLTVV.

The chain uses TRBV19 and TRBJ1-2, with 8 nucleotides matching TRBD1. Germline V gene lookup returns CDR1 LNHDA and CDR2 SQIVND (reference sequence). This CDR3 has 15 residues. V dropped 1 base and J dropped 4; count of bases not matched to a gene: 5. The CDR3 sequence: CASSIGTGLGYGYTF. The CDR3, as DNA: TGTGCCAGTAGTATAGGGACAGGGCTAGGCTATGGCTACACCTTC.

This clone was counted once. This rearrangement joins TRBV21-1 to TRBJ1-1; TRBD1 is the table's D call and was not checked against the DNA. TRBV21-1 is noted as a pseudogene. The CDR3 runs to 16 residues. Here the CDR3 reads CASSKIKEGANTEAFF. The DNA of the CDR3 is TGTGCCAGCAGCAAGATAAAGGAGGGGGCCAACACTGAAGCTTTCTTT.

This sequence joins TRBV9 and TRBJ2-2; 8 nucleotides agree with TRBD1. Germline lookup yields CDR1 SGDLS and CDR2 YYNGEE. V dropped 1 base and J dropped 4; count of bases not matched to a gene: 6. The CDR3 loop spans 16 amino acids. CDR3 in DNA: TGTGCCAGCAGCGTATTTGACAGGGGATCCACCGGGGAGCTGTTTTTT. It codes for CASSVFDRGSTGELFF.

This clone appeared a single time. This CDR3 reads CASSHAGTGDNEQFF. The CDR3 region has the DNA TGTGCCAGCAGCCACGCCGGGACAGGGGACAATGAGCAGTTCTTC. The chain uses TRBV5-4 and TRBJ2-1, with 10 bases that match TRBD1. V shed 4 bases and J 5 bases; nucleotides not matched to a gene: 6. This CDR3 is 15 amino acids long. Germline V gene sequence: CDR1 SGHNT, CDR2 YYREEE (reference sequence).

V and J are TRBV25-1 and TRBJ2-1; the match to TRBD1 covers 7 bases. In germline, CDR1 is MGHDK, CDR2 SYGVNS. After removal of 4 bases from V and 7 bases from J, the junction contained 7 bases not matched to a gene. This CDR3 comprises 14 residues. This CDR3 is CASSVDRVPNEQFF. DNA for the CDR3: TGTGCCAGCAGTGTCGACAGGGTCCCAAATGAGCAGTTCTTC.

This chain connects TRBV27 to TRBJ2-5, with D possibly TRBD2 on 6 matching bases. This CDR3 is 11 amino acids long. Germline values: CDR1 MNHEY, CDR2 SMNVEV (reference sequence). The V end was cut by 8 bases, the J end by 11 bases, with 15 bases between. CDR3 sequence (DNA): TGTGCCAGCGGGAGGCCAGGTCGGCAGTACTTC. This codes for CASGRPGRQYF.

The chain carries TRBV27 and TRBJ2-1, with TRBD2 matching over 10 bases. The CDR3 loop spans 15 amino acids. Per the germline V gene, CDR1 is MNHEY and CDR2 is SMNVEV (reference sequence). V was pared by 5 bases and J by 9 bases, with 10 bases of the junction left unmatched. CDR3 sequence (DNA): TGTGCCAGCAGTACACCGGGACTAGCGAAGGGTGAGCAGTTCTTC. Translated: CASSTPGLAKGEQFF.

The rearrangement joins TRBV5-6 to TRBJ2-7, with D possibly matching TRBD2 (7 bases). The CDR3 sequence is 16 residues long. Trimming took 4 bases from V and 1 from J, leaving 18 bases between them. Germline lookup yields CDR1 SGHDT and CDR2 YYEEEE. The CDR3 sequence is CASSVTGGQFSYEQYF. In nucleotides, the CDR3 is TGTGCCAGCAGCGTCACCGGGGGGCAGTTTTCCTACGAGCAGTACTTC.

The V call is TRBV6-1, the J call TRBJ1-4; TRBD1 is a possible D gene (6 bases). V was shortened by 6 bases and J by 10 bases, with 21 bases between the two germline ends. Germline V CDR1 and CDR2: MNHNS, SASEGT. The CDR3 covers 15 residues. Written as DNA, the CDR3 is TGTGCCAGCAGGCAGGGAGGGGGGGGCGGGGGAAAACTGTTTTTT. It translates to CASRQGGGGGGKLFF.

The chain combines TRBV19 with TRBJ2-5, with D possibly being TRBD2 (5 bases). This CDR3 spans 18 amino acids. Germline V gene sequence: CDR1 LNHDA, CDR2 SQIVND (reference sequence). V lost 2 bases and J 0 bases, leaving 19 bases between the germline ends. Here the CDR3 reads CASSIFYLVPGNQETQYF. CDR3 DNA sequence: TGTGCCAGTAGTATATTCTACTTAGTCCCGGGGAACCAAGAGACCCAGTACTTC.